What follows are 15 T cell receptor beta chains derived from one specimen sequenced in a study of OX40 agonist ivuxolimab in advanced cancers. Sequencing was performed with immunoSEQ multiplex PCR; in TCRdb, only in-frame clones are kept and a portion is missing. Altogether 65,000 to 95,000 clones are present, about four fifths being singletons, with the ten largest covering around 2.1%. This specimen consisted of CD4+ or CD8+ T cells sorted from blood, obtained in a trial of the OX40 agonist ivuxolimab. These receptor sequences come from an adult with an advanced solid tumor such as melanoma, head and neck, liver or kidney cancer.

This clone appeared once. The rearrangement uses TRBV9 and TRBJ2-7; D may be TRBD2 (7 bases). Germline CDR1 and CDR2: SGDLS and YYNGEE. CDR3 length: 13 amino acids. V was shortened by 7 bases and J by 0 bases, with 11 bases between the two germline ends. The CDR3 DNA follows: TGTGCCAGCGGGGGGGCTAGCTCCTACGAGCAGTACTTC. Translated: CASGGASSYEQYF.

This chain joins TRBV21-1 and TRBJ2-2; TRBD1 is the table's D call and was not checked against the DNA. TRBV21-1 is a recognized pseudogene. The CDR3 is 18 amino acids. The CDR3 region has the DNA TGTGCCAGCAGCAAATCGGCGTACAGGGGACCCGACACCGGGGAGCTGTTTTTT. It yields the protein CASSKSAYRGPDTGELFF.

Concerning this clone itself: Germline is not matched at one junction end, which may reflect a read error. The chain carries TRBV29-1 and TRBJ2-1; 14 bases align to TRBD2. The CDR3 has 12 amino acids. Per germline, CDR1 SQVTM and CDR2 ANQGSEA. CDR3 sequence reads: CSVDGLAGGHVF. The CDR3 DNA follows: TGCAGCGTTGATGGACTAGCGGGGGGCCACGTCTTC.

The V call is TRBV28, the J call TRBJ1-2; 11 positions agree with TRBD1. Trimming cost V 7 bases and J 5 bases; bases outside gene matches: 9. The CDR3 consists of 15 residues. CDR1 and CDR2 (germline): MDHEN, SYDVKM. For the CDR3, the DNA is TGTGCCAGCACCCTCCGGGACAGGGGGGCGTATGGCTACACCTTC. Translated, it gives CASTLRDRGAYGYTF.

On this clone itself: This CDR3 is also generated by other DNA sequences in the sample. The chain employs TRBV29-1 and TRBJ2-3; D is undetermined. CDR1 and CDR2 from the germline V gene are SQVTM and ANQGSEA. Trimming took 6 bases from V and 5 from J, leaving 6 bases between them. The CDR3 extends over 10 amino acids. In DNA form, the CDR3 reads TGCAGCGTGGGGTTAGATACGCAGTATTTT. Translating gives CSVGLDTQYF.

V gene TRBV27 combines with J gene TRBJ2-6; D not certain. The CDR3 consists of 13 residues. Deletions cut 2 bases from V and 3 bases from J, with 2 bases between. CDR1 and CDR2 (germline): MNHEY, SMNVEV (reference sequence). CDR3 sequence reads: CASSLNGANVLTF. In nucleotides, the CDR3 is TGTGCCAGCAGTTTAAATGGGGCCAACGTCCTGACTTTC.

The gene calls are TRBV7-6 and TRBJ2-7, with TRBD1 matching over 8 bases. In germline, CDR1 is SGHVS, CDR2 FNYEAQ. The CDR3 loop spans 16 amino acids. J was trimmed by 4 bases and V by 5 bases; bases with no gene match: 13. The CDR3 nucleotides are TGTGCCAGCAGCCAAGGATTGAGGCAGGGGGCTTACGAGCAGTACTTC. It codes for CASSQGLRQGAYEQYF.

The chain carries TRBV7-2 and TRBJ1-4; 7 nucleotides line up with TRBD1. The CDR3 covers 15 residues. With V trimmed by 5 bases and J by 8 bases, 11 bases remained unmatched. Germline V gene data show CDR1 as SGHTA and CDR2 as FQGNSA. CDR3 in amino acids: CASSTSQGVREKLFF. In DNA, the CDR3 is TGTGCCAGCAGCACATCTCAGGGGGTGAGAGAAAAACTGTTTTTT.

The gene calls are TRBV18 and TRBJ2-2; TRBD1 matches 8 bases. CDR1 is KGHSH, CDR2 LQKENI, per germline. CDR3 size: 15 residues. J gave up 0 bases and V 6 bases, and 3 bases lay outside the gene matches. CDR3 DNA: TGTGCCAGCTCGCCGGGACAGGCGAACACCGGGGAGCTGTTTTTT. Translated: CASSPGQANTGELFF. Filled out from reference TRBV18 and TRBJ2-2, the complete variable domain reads NAGVMQNPRHLVRRRGQEARLRCSPMKGHSHVYWYRQLPEEGLKFMVYLQKENIIDESGMPKERFSAEFPKEGPSILRIQQVVRGDSAAYFCASSPGQANTGELFFGEGSRLTVL.

This clone was detected once. The V and J genes are TRBV9 and TRBJ2-5; 7 bases agree with TRBD2. This CDR3 comprises 14 residues. Germline assignment: CDR1 SGDLS and CDR2 YYNGEE. Trimming at V came to 3 bases and at J to 1 base, leaving 3 bases not matched to a gene. CDR3 residues: CASSARLAQETQYF. The CDR3, as DNA: TGTGCCAGCAGCGCCCGACTAGCCCAAGAGACCCAGTACTTC.

The chain links TRBV9 to TRBJ2-5; 11 bases are a match to TRBD2. CDR1 SGDLS and CDR2 YYNGEE come from the germline V gene. This CDR3 spans 17 amino acids. After removal of 0 bases from V and 1 base from J, the junction contained 5 bases not matched to a gene. CDR3 nucleotides: TGTGCCAGCAGCGTAGGGGGGCTAGCGGGAGGCCAAGAGACCCAGTACTTC. This translates into CASSVGGLAGGQETQYF. The full variable domain, with the rest looked up from reference TRBV9 and TRBJ2-5, is DSGVTQTPKHLITATGQRVTLRCSPRSGDLSVYWYQQSLDQGLQFLIQYYNGEERAKGNILERFSAQQFPDLHSELNLSSLELGDSALYFCASSVGGLAGGQETQYFGPGTRLLVL.

The V and J genes are TRBV27 and TRBJ2-1; possibly TRBD2 for D (5 bases). CDR1 and CDR2 (germline): MNHEY, SMNVEV (reference sequence). The CDR3 is 12 residues long. Trimming stripped 3 bases from V and 15 bases from J, with 15 bases between. The CDR3 loop is CASSFRRETPFF. The CDR3, as DNA: TGTGCCAGCAGTTTTCGCCGGGAAACCCCGTTCTTC.

The rearrangement uses TRBV7-2 and TRBJ1-2, with a weak D call TRBD1 (6 bases). The V end lost 2 bases, the J end lost 0 bases, and 10 bases lay between the germline ends. The germline CDR1 and CDR2 sequences are SGHTA and FQGNSA. The CDR3 sequence is 15 residues long. The CDR3 DNA sequence: TGTGCCAGCAGCTTAACAGGGCAGGCTAACTATGGCTACACCTTC. This gives the protein CASSLTGQANYGYTF.

The genes are TRBV6-5 and TRBJ1-1, with TRBD1 matching over 7 bases. Per germline, CDR1 MNHEY and CDR2 SVGAGI. The V segment lost 5 bases and the J segment 0 bases; nucleotides outside the gene matches: 3. The CDR3 loop spans 14 amino acids. The CDR3 protein is CASSQDRLNTEAFF. Written as DNA, the CDR3 is TGTGCCAGCAGTCAGGACAGGCTGAACACTGAAGCTTTCTTT.

The chain combines TRBV11-1 with TRBJ1-1, with TRBD1 as a possible D gene (6 bases). The germline V and J ends were trimmed by 5 bases and 1 base, with 17 bases remaining between them. Germline V lookup: CDR1 SGHAT, CDR2 FQDESV (reference sequence). The CDR3 spans 16 residues. The CDR3 loop reads CASSRPERGRNTEAFF. As DNA, the CDR3 is TGTGCCAGCAGCCGACCCGAGAGGGGGAGGAACACTGAAGCTTTCTTT. Full variable domain (outside the CDR3, taken from reference TRBV11-1 and TRBJ1-1): EAEVAQSPRYKITEKSQAVAFWCDPISGHATLYWYRQILGQGPELLVQFQDESVVDDSQLPKDRFSAERLKGVDSTLKIQPAELGDSAMYLCASSRPERGRNTEAFFGQGTRLTVV.